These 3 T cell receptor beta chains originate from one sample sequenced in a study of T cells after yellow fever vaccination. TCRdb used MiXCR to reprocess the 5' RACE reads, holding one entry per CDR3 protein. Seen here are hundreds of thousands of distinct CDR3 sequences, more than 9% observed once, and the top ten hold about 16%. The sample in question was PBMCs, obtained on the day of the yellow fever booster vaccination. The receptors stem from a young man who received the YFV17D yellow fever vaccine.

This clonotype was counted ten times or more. CDR3 region: CASSLAVQTQYF. The DNA for the CDR3 is TGTGCCAGCAGCTTAGCTGTACAGACCCAGTACTTC. The V and J genes are TRBV7-8 and TRBJ2-5, with D unresolved. Germline V lookup: CDR1 SGHVS, CDR2 FQNEAQ. CDR3 length: 12 residues. V lost 0 bases and J 6 bases, leaving 5 bases between the germline ends.

The CDR3 reads CSAWGTNTGELFF. CDR3 nucleotide sequence: TGCAGTGCGTGGGGAACGAACACCGGGGAGCTGTTTTTT. The rearrangement uses TRBV20-1 and TRBJ2-2; D unresolved. The V and J ends lost 6 bases and 0 bases respectively, with 8 bases between them. The CDR3 is 13 amino acids. CDR1 and CDR2 from the germline V gene are DFQATT and SNEGSKA (reference sequence).

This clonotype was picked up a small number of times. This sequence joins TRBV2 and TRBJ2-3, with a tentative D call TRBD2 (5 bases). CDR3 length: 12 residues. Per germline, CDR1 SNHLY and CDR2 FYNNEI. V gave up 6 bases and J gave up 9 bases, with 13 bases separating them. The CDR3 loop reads CASSTYTGTQYF. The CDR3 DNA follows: TGTGCCAGCAGCACTTACACGGGAACGCAGTATTTT.